A selection of T cell receptor beta chains follows, all from one sample in a study of T cell responses to AZD1222 COVID-19 vaccine. Produced via immunoSEQ multiplex PCR; TCRdb's table is partial and in-frame only. The sample carries approximately 160,000 clones, 85% to 95% recorded once. Sequenced material: peripheral blood, taken on day 0 of AZD1222 vaccination. All receptors derive from an adult in good health. The CDR3 runs from the conserved cysteine through the conserved F or W. A D gene is named only where the DNA matches it firmly. A row's size may be missing; if present it is once, few, many or a size class.

j_call cdr3_length d_call v_call clone_size cdr3_nt cdr3_aa
TRBJ2-2 16 TRBD1 TRBV15 . TGTGCCACCAGCAGAGGATCGACAGGGGGAAAGGGGGAGCTGTTTTTT CATSRGSTGGKGELFF
TRBJ1-3 13 . TRBV7-9 once TGTGCCAGCAGCTTAGCAGGGGTCAACACCATATATTTT CASSLAGVNTIYF
TRBJ2-7 14 . TRBV10-2 . TGCGCCAGCAGTGATGCGGGACCCTCCTACGAGCAGTACTTC CASSDAGPSYEQYF
TRBJ2-1 11 . TRBV20-1 . TGCAGTGCTAGAGCCCGGGTTGAGCAGTTCTTC CSARARVEQFF
TRBJ1-2 11 . TRBV2 . TGTGCCAGCACCGTTGGCTATGGCTACACCTTC CASTVGYGYTF
TRBJ1-2 15 . TRBV11-2 . TGTGCCAGCAGAAACGCATGGAGGGGGAACTATGGCTACACCTTC CASRNAWRGNYGYTF
TRBJ2-3 16 . TRBV6-2/TRBV6-3 once TGTGCCAGCAGTTACGGGGGGAGCGGGAGCACAGATACGCAGTATTTT CASSYGGSGSTDTQYF
TRBJ2-5 13 TRBD1 TRBV30 . TGTGCCTGGAAAGGACAGGGCAGGGAGACCCAGTACTTC CAWKGQGRETQYF
TRBJ1-4 15 TRBD1 TRBV20-1 . TGCAGTGCTAGTTTCCGGGACAGGGGGCCTGAAAAACTGTTTTTT CSASFRDRGPEKLFF
TRBJ2-2 16 . TRBV7-3 once TGTGCCAGCAGCTTAATTAGTGGTTCGAACACCGGGGAGCTGTTTTTT CASSLISGSNTGELFF
TRBJ2-7 12 . TRBV9 . TGTGCCAGCAGTCGGTCTGCCTACGAGCAGTACTTC CASSRSAYEQYF
TRBJ2-7 15 . TRBV7-2 . TGTGCCAGCAGCCCCCTTGCGGGGAGCCCCTACGAGCAGTACTTC CASSPLAGSPYEQYF
TRBJ1-2 14 TRBD1 TRBV7-9 . TGTGCCAGCAGCCCTACGGGACAGGGGATTGGCTACACCTTC CASSPTGQGIGYTF
TRBJ2-2 16 TRBD2 TRBV9 . TGTGCCAGCAGCGCACGGGAGGATGGGGACACCGGGGAGCTGTTTTTT CASSAREDGDTGELFF
TRBJ2-1 15 TRBD2 TRBV9 once TGTGCCAGCAGCGTCACTAGCGGGAGAGCCAATGAGCAGTTCTTC CASSVTSGRANEQFF
TRBJ2-7 12 TRBD1 TRBV7-8 . TGTGCCAGCAGCTTGTTCCCGGGACAGGCCAACTTC CASSLFPGQANF
TRBJ2-3 16 TRBD2 TRBV7-2 once TGTGCCAGCAGCTCGGGACTAGCGGGAGGGGTAGATACGCAGTATTTT CASSSGLAGGVDTQYF
TRBJ2-7 11 . TRBV2 once TGTGCCAGCCGGGAGCGGTACGAGCAGTACTTC CASRERYEQYF
TRBJ2-1 16 . TRBV7-2 . TGTGCCAGCAGCCCCGGGGGGCGGGGCTCCTACAATGAGCAGTTCTTC CASSPGGRGSYNEQFF
TRBJ1-5 15 TRBD1 TRBV10-2 . TGCGCCAGCAGAGGACAGGGGAGAGAGGATCAGCCCCAGCATTTT CASRGQGREDQPQHF
TRBJ1-5 16 TRBD1 TRBV16 . TGTGCCAGCAGCCAAGGTTGGGGACAGCGGGATCAGCCCCAGCATTTT CASSQGWGQRDQPQHF
TRBJ2-5 15 TRBD2 TRBV4-1 once TGCGCCAGCAGCCAAGATCGGGAGGGAGTGGAGACCCAGTACTTC CASSQDREGVETQYF
TRBJ1-2 15 TRBD1 TRBV7-9 . TGTGCCAGCAGCTTCCTTAGGGGGCAGACCTATGGCTACACCTTC CASSFLRGQTYGYTF
TRBJ1-1 13 . TRBV19 once TGTGCCAGTAGTATTGGTGCAGGCGGGGAAGCTTTCTTT CASSIGAGGEAFF
TRBJ1-1 14 . TRBV5-1 . TGCGCCAGCAGCCCCGGACAGATGAACACTGAAGCTTTCTTT CASSPGQMNTEAFF
TRBJ1-2 13 . TRBV29-1 once TGCAGCGCTGAACCAGGTACTGACTATGGCTACACCTTC CSAEPGTDYGYTF
TRBJ1-1 15 . TRBV5-1 . TGCGCCAGCAGCCTCCGCATCCAGGCAAACACTGAAGCTTTCTTT CASSLRIQANTEAFF
TRBJ1-2 12 . TRBV28 . TGTGCCAGTGCTGGACACGGCTATGGCTACACCTTC CASAGHGYGYTF
TRBJ1-5 17 . TRBV28 . TGTGCCAGCAGTTTGGGCCCCCGGGTTTATAGCAATCAGCCCCAGCATTTT CASSLGPRVYSNQPQHF
TRBJ1-4 13 . TRBV3-1/TRBV3-2 . TGTGCCAGCAGCCCCCGACGGCTTGAAAAACTGTTTTTT CASSPRRLEKLFF
TRBJ1-2 14 TRBD1 TRBV7-3 once TGTGCCAGCAGCCCTACGGGACAGAGCTATGGCTACACCTTC CASSPTGQSYGYTF
TRBJ2-7 14 . TRBV30 . TGTGCCTGGAGTGTAGGTATGGGGCCTAACGAGCAGTACTTC CAWSVGMGPNEQYF